Listed here are 32 T cell receptor beta chains from one sample, sequenced in a study of shared clonotypes between healthy human individuals. Assay used: immunoSEQ multiplex PCR; TCRdb lists only in-frame clones, some missing. The table shows some 1,100,000 clones, with 70% to 80% occurring only once. The sample consisted of memory CD4+ T cells from PBMCs. Subset defined: CD45RA-negative fraction. These receptors came from a man between 18 and 35 years old in good health. Some clones in this sample may be carry-over from other donors' samples.

The rearrangement joins TRBV7-2 to TRBJ1-2; 7 nucleotides match TRBD1. With 0 bases clipped from V and 4 bases from J, the junction kept 5 bases outside the gene matches. This CDR3 is built from 15 residues. Germline V gene sequence: CDR1 SGHTA, CDR2 FQGNSA. The CDR3 DNA sequence: TGTGCCAGCAGCTTAGCCCAGGGGGATAGCTATGGCTACACCTTC. As protein: CASSLAQGDSYGYTF.

This clone came up a few times. Here the CDR3 reads CSVEVPFSGTYTDTQYF. In DNA, the CDR3 is TGCAGCGTTGAAGTCCCCTTTAGCGGGACCTACACAGATACGCAGTATTTT. The gene calls are TRBV29-1 and TRBJ2-3; TRBD2 agrees at 8 bases. The junction had 11 bases not matched to a gene; V was cut back by 1 base and J by 2 bases. The CDR3 runs to 17 residues. Germline V gene sequence: CDR1 SQVTM, CDR2 ANQGSEA.

The gene calls are TRBV5-6 and TRBJ2-4; no definite D call. In germline, CDR1 is SGHDT, CDR2 YYEEEE. This CDR3 comprises 15 residues. V was cut by 0 bases and J by 1 base, with 8 bases left in between. The CDR3 reads CASSLVSSAKNIQYF. CDR3 in DNA: TGTGCCAGCAGCTTGGTCTCTTCGGCCAAAAACATTCAGTACTTC.

The V call is TRBV5-1, the J call TRBJ2-5; no firm D call. V was pared by 4 bases and J by 1 base, with 14 bases between. Per germline, CDR1 SGHRS and CDR2 YFSETQ. The CDR3 length is 15 residues. The CDR3 here is CASSRHQYTQETQYF. In nucleotides, the CDR3 is TGCGCCAGCAGCCGGCACCAATACACCCAAGAGACCCAGTACTTC.

The chain couples TRBV28 to TRBJ1-4; weak D call: TRBD1 (5 bases). Germline CDR1 is MDHEN and CDR2 is SYDVKM. The CDR3 is made up of 13 amino acids. Trimming left V 5 bases short and J 7 bases short, with 11 bases between. The CDR3 sequence: CASSIRGGEKLFF. DNA of the CDR3: TGTGCCAGCAGTATAAGGGGCGGTGAAAAACTGTTTTTT. Using reference TRBV28 and TRBJ1-4 for the parts outside the CDR3, the full variable domain is DVKVTQSSRYLVKRTGEKVFLECVQDMDHENMFWYRQDPGLGLRLIYFSYDVKMKEKGDIPEGYSVSREKKERFSLILESASTNQTSMYLCASSIRGGEKLFFGSGTQLSVL.

The chain joins TRBV6-5 to TRBJ2-7, with D possibly TRBD1 on 6 matching bases. Germline assignment: CDR1 MNHEY and CDR2 SVGAGI. V lost 5 bases and J lost 1, with 12 bases in between. The CDR3 spans 14 residues. The CDR3 coding sequence is TGTGCCAGCAGTGTGGGGGCTTCATCCTACGAGCAGTACTTC. Translated, it gives CASSVGASSYEQYF.

The chain employs TRBV12-5 and TRBJ2-7; D not certain. Germline V gives CDR1 LGHNT, CDR2 FRNRAP. V was shortened by 2 bases and J by 2 bases, with 10 bases between the two germline ends. The CDR3 extends over 14 amino acids. The CDR3 coding sequence is TGTGCTAGTGGTTTGTGGGAAGTAGCCTACGAGCAGTACTTC. Amino acid sequence: CASGLWEVAYEQYF.

The sample holds one count of this clone. The rearrangement links TRBV7-3 to TRBJ2-1; D gene uncertain. The V end lost 5 bases, the J end lost 6 bases, and 14 bases lay between the germline ends. The CDR3 has 14 residues. Per the germline V gene, CDR1 is SGHTA and CDR2 is FQGTGA. The CDR3, as DNA: TGTGCCAGCAGCCACCCTGGGCCCGGCAATGAGCAGTTCTTC. As protein: CASSHPGPGNEQFF. The variable domain in full, with the rest retrieved from reference TRBV7-3 and TRBJ2-1, is GAGVSQTPSNKVTEKGKYVELRCDPISGHTALYWYRQSLGQGPEFLIYFQGTGAADDSGLPNDRFFAVRPEGSVSTLKIQRTERGDSAVYLCASSHPGPGNEQFFGPGTRLTVL.

The rearrangement uses TRBV14 and TRBJ2-2; the D is unclear. Looked up from germline, CDR1 is SGHDN and CDR2 is FVKESK. With 1 base removed from V and 4 bases from J, the gap between germline ends came to 16 bases. This CDR3 is 17 amino acids long. The CDR3 sequence: CASSQVTPRSSTGELFF. The CDR3 DNA reads TGTGCCAGCAGCCAAGTCACGCCCAGGTCGAGCACCGGGGAGCTGTTTTTT.

The CDR3 here is CASSFWEMDRAYGYTF. DNA for the CDR3: TGTGCCAGCAGCTTTTGGGAAATGGACAGGGCATATGGCTACACCTTC. This rearrangement joins TRBV5-6 to TRBJ1-2; 8 bases match TRBD1. Trimming removed 2 bases from V and 5 bases from J; junction bases left unmatched: 11. Germline assignment: CDR1 SGHDT and CDR2 YYEEEE. The CDR3 spans 16 residues.

This clone has just a few counts. This sample also contains other DNA sequences that code for the same CDR3. The V call is TRBV7-3, the J call TRBJ1-1; D unresolved. CDR1 SGHTA and CDR2 FQGTGA come from the germline V gene. The V end lost 4 bases, the J end lost 3 bases, and 9 bases lay between the germline ends. The CDR3 is 13 residues long. In nucleotides, the CDR3 is TGTGCCAGCAGCTCAACGGAATACACTGAAGCTTTCTTT. It yields the protein CASSSTEYTEAFF.

The chain has TRBV11-3 and TRBJ2-1; TRBD2 agrees at 10 bases. CDR1 and CDR2 (germline): SGHNT, YENEEA. V lost 8 bases and J lost 3; bases outside the gene matches: 4. This CDR3 spans 14 amino acids. The CDR3 loop reads CASASGRDYNEQFF. The CDR3 DNA is TGTGCCAGCGCAAGCGGGAGGGACTACAATGAGCAGTTCTTC.

The chain has TRBV6-5 and TRBJ2-5, with D perhaps TRBD1 (6 bases). The J call may be faulty, since TRBJ2-7 better matches the DNA end. The CDR3 runs to 14 residues. CDR1 is MNHEY and CDR2 is SVGAGI in the germline V gene. CDR3 amino acids: CASRPSAYRDEQYF. Here the CDR3 DNA reads TGTGCCAGCAGACCCTCCGCATACAGGGACGAGCAGTACTTC.

The rearrangement joins TRBV4-1 to TRBJ2-7, with TRBD2 matching over 10 bases. Germline values: CDR1 MGHRA, CDR2 YSYEKL. This CDR3 is built from 16 residues. V trimming: 4 bases; J trimming: 5 bases; junction bases outside the gene matches: 11. In DNA, the CDR3 is TGCGCCAGCAGCCGCATCGGAGGAACTAGCGGGAACGAGCAGTACTTC. It specifies CASSRIGGTSGNEQYF.

This clone was observed once. This is likely an artifact of a read error, given a far larger clone one base away. Additional DNA sequences in this sample encode the identical CDR3. The V gene is TRBV7-2, the J gene TRBJ2-3; the D gene is possibly TRBD1 (6 bases). The germline V and J ends were trimmed by 1 base and 1 base, with 6 bases remaining between them. This CDR3 has 14 amino acids. Per the germline V gene, CDR1 is SGHTA and CDR2 is FQGNSA. The CDR3 here is CASSLDRGTDTQYF. The CDR3 DNA is TGTGCCAGCAGCTTAGACAGGGGCACAGATACGCAGTATTTT. The complete variable domain, with remaining parts taken from reference TRBV7-2 and TRBJ2-3, reads GAGVSQSPSNKVTEKGKDVELRCDPISGHTALYWYRQSLGQGLEFLIYFQGNSAPDKSGLPSDRFSAERTGGSVSTLTIQRTQQEDSAVYLCASSLDRGTDTQYFGPGTRLTVL.

This clone has at least ten counts. V gene TRBV18 combines with J gene TRBJ1-1, with D perhaps TRBD1 (5 bases). The V end was cut by 2 bases, the J end by 2 bases, with 9 bases between. CDR3 length equals 14 residues. Germline V gene sequence: CDR1 KGHSH, CDR2 LQKENI. This CDR3 reads CASSPVRDNTEAFF. DNA of the CDR3: TGTGCCAGCTCACCAGTCCGGGACAACACTGAAGCTTTCTTT.

The chain combines TRBV29-1 with TRBJ2-1; D is ambiguous. The germline V and J ends were trimmed by 2 bases and 7 bases, with 9 bases remaining between them. CDR1 is SQVTM, CDR2 ANQGSEA, per germline. This CDR3 is 12 amino acids long. The chain's CDR3 is CSVEHQRNEQFF. The CDR3, as DNA: TGCAGCGTTGAACATCAGAGGAATGAGCAGTTCTTC.

The rearrangement uses TRBV29-1 and TRBJ1-2, with 7 nucleotides matching TRBD1. This CDR3 comprises 12 residues. Per germline, CDR1 SQVTM and CDR2 ANQGSEA. V lost 4 bases to trimming and J lost 7 bases; unmatched junction nucleotides: 6. The CDR3, as DNA: TGCAGCGTTGTGGAGGGGGCTATTGGCTACACCTTC. This sequence encodes CSVVEGAIGYTF.

The chain has TRBV4-1 and TRBJ1-2; D not resolved. V was trimmed by 3 bases and J by 2 bases, leaving 13 bases between them. The CDR3 spans 15 residues. Germline loops: CDR1 MGHRA, CDR2 YSYEKL. CDR3 DNA: TGCGCCAGCAGCCACGGAGCGGGCCAGAACTATGGCTACACCTTC. Its protein product is CASSHGAGQNYGYTF.

This clone was counted only a few times. This CDR3 is also generated by other DNA sequences in the sample. The V and J genes are TRBV19 and TRBJ2-3; D gene unclear. V was shortened by 6 bases and J by 5 bases, with 6 bases between the two germline ends. Germline CDR1 LNHDA, CDR2 SQIVND (reference sequence). The CDR3 runs to 11 residues. This CDR3 is CASSREDTQYF. As DNA, the CDR3 is TGTGCCAGTAGCCGTGAAGATACGCAGTATTTT.

The chain couples TRBV10-3 to TRBJ2-3; the D gene could be TRBD1 or TRBD2 (5 bases each). Germline V lookup: CDR1 ENHRY, CDR2 SYGVKD. With 0 bases removed from V and 4 bases from J, the gap between germline ends came to 8 bases. This CDR3 is 14 amino acids long. The CDR3 reads CAISESRGPDTQYF. The CDR3, as DNA: TGTGCCATCAGTGAGTCTCGGGGCCCAGATACGCAGTATTTT.

This rearrangement joins TRBV5-1 to TRBJ2-6; TRBD1 aligns across 7 bases. The junction had 3 bases not matched to a gene; V was cut back by 3 bases and J by 0 bases. The germline CDR1 and CDR2 sequences are SGHRS and YFSETQ. The CDR3 consists of 16 residues. The CDR3 nucleotides are TGCGCCAGCAGCTGGGGGACAGCCTCTGGGGCCAACGTCCTGACTTTC. Translated, it gives CASSWGTASGANVLTF.

The chain joins TRBV11-2 to TRBJ2-5; D not resolved. Germline CDR1 SGHAT, CDR2 FQNNGV. This CDR3 is built from 14 residues. Deletions cut 2 bases from V and 0 bases from J, with 7 bases between. The CDR3 sequence is CASSLYLNQETQYF. CDR3 in DNA: TGTGCCAGCAGCTTATACCTAAACCAAGAGACCCAGTACTTC.

This rearrangement joins TRBV14 to TRBJ2-3; D perhaps matches TRBD2 (6 bases). Germline values: CDR1 SGHDN, CDR2 FVKESK. The length of the CDR3 is 14 residues. Deletions cut 4 bases from V and 5 bases from J, with 13 bases between. The CDR3 loop is CASSLGTYQDTQYF. The CDR3 DNA sequence: TGTGCCAGCAGCCTAGGGACTTACCAAGATACGCAGTATTTT.

The CDR3, as DNA: TGTGCCAGTACGTCTTGGGCAGGGATCGGCCAGCCCCAGCATTTT. Its protein is CASTSWAGIGQPQHF. The gene calls are TRBV28 and TRBJ1-5; the D gene is possibly TRBD1 (5 bases). V was shortened by 9 bases and J by 7 bases, with 22 bases between the two germline ends. Germline assignment: CDR1 MDHEN and CDR2 SYDVKM. This CDR3 has 15 residues. Full variable domain (outside the CDR3, taken from reference TRBV28 and TRBJ1-5): DVKVTQSSRYLVKRTGEKVFLECVQDMDHENMFWYRQDPGLGLRLIYFSYDVKMKEKGDIPEGYSVSREKKERFSLILESASTNQTSMYLCASTSWAGIGQPQHFGDGTRLSIL.

The chain uses TRBV7-8 and TRBJ1-5; TRBD1 is a possible D gene (6 bases). Germline-derived CDR1 and CDR2 are SGHVS and FQNEAQ. The CDR3 spans 16 residues. The V gene lost 4 bases and the J gene lost 7 bases, with 20 bases spanning the gap. CDR3 residues: CASSSYMGGGGQPQHF. The DNA of the CDR3 is TGTGCCAGCAGCTCCTACATGGGGGGCGGAGGACAGCCCCAGCATTTT.

Turning to this clone: The same CDR3 can be traced to other DNA sequences in this sample. The chain joins TRBV5-6 to TRBJ1-5; D call uncertain. This CDR3 has 14 amino acids. V lost 1 base to trimming and J lost 0 bases, with 5 bases between them. CDR1 and CDR2 from the germline V gene are SGHDT and YYEEEE. This CDR3 is CASSLFISNQPQHF. The CDR3 nucleotides read TGTGCCAGCAGCTTGTTTATTAGCAATCAGCCCCAGCATTTT.

The V call is TRBV7-9, the J call TRBJ1-4; D not resolved. This CDR3 has 13 amino acids. V dropped 1 base and J dropped 10 bases, with 10 bases sitting between them. Germline loops: CDR1 SEHNR, CDR2 FQNEAQ (reference sequence). CDR3 loop: CASSLVHLGKLFF. The CDR3 nucleotides are TGTGCCAGCAGCTTAGTCCATCTGGGAAAACTGTTTTTT.

The V call is TRBV21-1, the J call TRBJ2-7; the table's D call TRBD2 went unverified against the DNA. TRBV21-1 counts as a pseudogene. The CDR3 totals 15 residues. The CDR3 region is CASSKGGWSAGEQYF. CDR3 coding DNA: TGTGCCAGCAGCAAAGGGGGCTGGTCCGCGGGGGAGCAGTACTTC.

The chain is built from TRBV5-4 and TRBJ1-1, with a possible D match to TRBD1 (6 bases). V gave up 1 base and J gave up 1 base, with 11 bases separating them. CDR3 length: 15 amino acids. The germline V gene encodes CDR1 SGHNT and CDR2 YYREEE (reference sequence). The CDR3 loop reads CASSLPGARNTEAFF. The CDR3 DNA is TGTGCCAGCAGCTTGCCAGGGGCACGGAACACTGAAGCTTTCTTT.

The chain recombines TRBV28 with TRBJ1-6; a weak D match, TRBD1 (5 bases). Deletions cut 6 bases from V and 5 bases from J, with 14 bases between. The CDR3 is 15 amino acids. The germline V gene has CDR1 MDHEN and CDR2 SYDVKM. CDR3 bases: TGTGCCAGCAGGATCCCGGGACTGGATAATTCACCCCTCCACTTT. It is translated as CASRIPGLDNSPLHF.

The gene calls are TRBV5-6 and TRBJ2-7; the match to TRBD2 covers 14 bases. This CDR3 has 15 amino acids. The V gene end was trimmed by 8 bases and the J gene end by 7 bases; junction bases not matched to a gene: 11. Germline-derived CDR1 and CDR2 are SGHDT and YYEEEE. The CDR3 loop reads CASSPGTSGSWEQYF. The CDR3 DNA is TGTGCCAGTAGCCCCGGGACTAGCGGGAGTTGGGAGCAGTACTTC. The full variable domain, in which reference TRBV5-6 and TRBJ2-7 provide the parts outside the CDR3, is DAGVTQSPTHLIKTRGQQVTLRCSPKSGHDTVSWYQQALGQGPQFIFQYYEEEERQRGNFPDRFSGHQFPNYSSELNVNALLLGDSALYLCASSPGTSGSWEQYFGPGTRLTVT.